This TCR beta chain came from a study of technical replicates of blood from several donors. The assay was immunoSEQ multiplex PCR, and TCRdb's table has in-frame clones only and misses some. Of around 67,000 clones listed, about 95% are singletons. The sequencing sample was made of T cells isolated from PBMCs. The clonotype comes from a human donor in good health.

The CDR3 is CASSDQGQGANEQFF. The DNA of the CDR3 is TGTGCCAGCAGTGACCAAGGACAGGGGGCTAATGAGCAGTTCTTC. V is TRBV6-4 and J is TRBJ2-1; TRBD1 matches at 11 bases. The CDR3 loop spans 15 amino acids. Germline V gives CDR1 MRHNA, CDR2 SNTAGT. V trimming: 2 bases; J trimming: 7 bases; junction bases outside the gene matches: 4.